Sequencing of this TCR beta chain was carried out in a study of T cells in Graves' hyperthyroidism and ophthalmopathy. Amplification yielded TCR beta CDR3 regions, with RNA transcripts as the source. First-round RT-PCR targeting the TCR CDR3 was performed with the HTBI primer set. Via MiXCR, TCRdb re-called the multiplex PCR reads, giving one row per CDR3 protein. The profile shows hundreds of thousands of distinct CDR3 sequences, about 15% of them singletons. This clonotype showed up many times. This receptor was identified in a woman between 40 and 50 years old with Graves' ophthalmopathy. The sequenced sample consisted of blood.

The CDR3 region is CASSQETTYEQYF. CDR3 in DNA: TGTGCCAGCAGCCAAGAAACAACCTACGAGCAGTACTTC. The gene calls are TRBV14 and TRBJ2-7; unclear D gene. This CDR3 is built from 13 residues. Looked up from germline, CDR1 is SGHDN and CDR2 is FVKESK. The V gene lost 0 bases and the J gene lost 2 bases, with 5 bases spanning the gap.